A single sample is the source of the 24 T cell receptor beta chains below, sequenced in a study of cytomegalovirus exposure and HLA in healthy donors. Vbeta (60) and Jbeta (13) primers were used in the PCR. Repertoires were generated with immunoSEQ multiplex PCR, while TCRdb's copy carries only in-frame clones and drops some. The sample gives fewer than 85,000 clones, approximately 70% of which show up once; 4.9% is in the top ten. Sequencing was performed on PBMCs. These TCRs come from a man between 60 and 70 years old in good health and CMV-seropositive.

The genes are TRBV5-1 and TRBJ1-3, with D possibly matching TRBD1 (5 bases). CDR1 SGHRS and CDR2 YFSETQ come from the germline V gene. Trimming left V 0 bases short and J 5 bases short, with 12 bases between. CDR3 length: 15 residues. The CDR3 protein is CASSLAPDRRNTIYF. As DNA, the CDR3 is TGCGCCAGCAGCTTGGCCCCTGACAGAAGAAACACCATATATTTT.

The CDR3 region has the DNA TGTGCCAGCAGGGCGGAATACAGGGAAGAGGATCAGCCCCAGCATTTT. The encoded protein is CASRAEYREEDQPQHF. V is TRBV2 and J is TRBJ1-5; the D gene is possibly TRBD1 (6 bases). Germline CDR1 reads SNHLY; CDR2 reads FYNNEI. CDR3 length: 16 amino acids. With 6 bases removed from V and 5 bases from J, the gap between germline ends came to 20 bases.

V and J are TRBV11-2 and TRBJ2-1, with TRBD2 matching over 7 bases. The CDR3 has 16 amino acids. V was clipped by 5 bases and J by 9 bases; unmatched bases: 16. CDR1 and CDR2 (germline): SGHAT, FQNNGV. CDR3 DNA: TGTGCCAGCAGCCACTTAGCAACCCTAGCGGTGAGTGAGCAGTTCTTC. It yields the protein CASSHLATLAVSEQFF.

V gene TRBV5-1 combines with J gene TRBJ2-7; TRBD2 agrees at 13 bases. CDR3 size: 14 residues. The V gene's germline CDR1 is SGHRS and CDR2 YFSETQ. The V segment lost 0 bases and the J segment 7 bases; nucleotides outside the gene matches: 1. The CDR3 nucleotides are TGCGCCAGCAGCTTGGAGACTAGCGGGAGGGAGCAGTACTTC. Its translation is CASSLETSGREQYF.

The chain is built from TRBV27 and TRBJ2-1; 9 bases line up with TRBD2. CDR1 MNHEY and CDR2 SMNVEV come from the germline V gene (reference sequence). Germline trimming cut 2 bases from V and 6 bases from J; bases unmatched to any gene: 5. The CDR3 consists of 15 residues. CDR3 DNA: TGTGCCAGCAGTTTAGGTCTAGCGGGACCCAATGAGCAGTTCTTC. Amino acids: CASSLGLAGPNEQFF.

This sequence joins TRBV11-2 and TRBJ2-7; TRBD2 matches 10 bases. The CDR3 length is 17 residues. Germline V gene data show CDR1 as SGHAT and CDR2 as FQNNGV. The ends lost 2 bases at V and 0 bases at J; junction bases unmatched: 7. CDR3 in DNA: TGTGCCAGCAGCTTATTAGCACTAGCGGGACGCTCCTACGAGCAGTACTTC. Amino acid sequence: CASSLLALAGRSYEQYF.

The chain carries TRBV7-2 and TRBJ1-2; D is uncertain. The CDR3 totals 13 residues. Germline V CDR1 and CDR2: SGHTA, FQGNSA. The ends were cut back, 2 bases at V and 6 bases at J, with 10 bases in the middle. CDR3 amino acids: CASSLMTADGYTF. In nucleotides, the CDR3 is TGTGCCAGCAGCTTAATGACTGCTGATGGCTACACCTTC.

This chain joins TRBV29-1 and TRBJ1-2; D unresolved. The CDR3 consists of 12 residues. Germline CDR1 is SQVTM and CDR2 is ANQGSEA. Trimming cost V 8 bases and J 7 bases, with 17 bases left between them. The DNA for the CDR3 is TGCAGCACCATGGCCTCACAGTTTGGCTACACCTTC. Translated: CSTMASQFGYTF.

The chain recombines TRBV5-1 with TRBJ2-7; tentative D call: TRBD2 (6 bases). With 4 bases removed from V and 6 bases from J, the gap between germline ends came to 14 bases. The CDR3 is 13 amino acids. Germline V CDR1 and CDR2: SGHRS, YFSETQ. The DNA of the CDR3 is TGCGCCAGCAGCGTTGAATGGGGAGGCGAGCAGTACTTC. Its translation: CASSVEWGGEQYF.

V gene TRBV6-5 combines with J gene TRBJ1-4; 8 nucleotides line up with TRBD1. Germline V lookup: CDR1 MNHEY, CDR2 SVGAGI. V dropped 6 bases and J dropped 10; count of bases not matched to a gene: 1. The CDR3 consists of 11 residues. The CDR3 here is CASRGQGKLFF. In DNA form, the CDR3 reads TGTGCCAGCAGAGGACAGGGAAAACTGTTTTTT.

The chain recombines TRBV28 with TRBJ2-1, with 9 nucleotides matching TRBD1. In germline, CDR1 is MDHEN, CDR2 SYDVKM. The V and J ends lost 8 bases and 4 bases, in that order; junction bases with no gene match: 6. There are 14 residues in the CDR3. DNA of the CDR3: TGTGCCAGCGCCCGGGACAGGGAATACAATGAGCAGTTCTTC. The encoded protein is CASARDREYNEQFF.

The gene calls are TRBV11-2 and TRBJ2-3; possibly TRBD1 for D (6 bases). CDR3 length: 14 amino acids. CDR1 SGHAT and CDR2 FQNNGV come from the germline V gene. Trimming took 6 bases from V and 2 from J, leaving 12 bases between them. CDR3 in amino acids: CASRGRGNTDTQYF. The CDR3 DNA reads TGTGCCAGCAGGGGAAGGGGGAACACAGATACGCAGTATTTT.

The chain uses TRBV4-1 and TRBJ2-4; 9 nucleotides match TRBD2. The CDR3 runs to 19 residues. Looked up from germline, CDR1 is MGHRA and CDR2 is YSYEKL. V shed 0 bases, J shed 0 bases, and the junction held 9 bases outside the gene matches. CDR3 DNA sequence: TGCGCCAGCAGCCAAGAATCCCTAGCGGGATGGGGAGCCAAAAACATTCAGTACTTC. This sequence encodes CASSQESLAGWGAKNIQYF.

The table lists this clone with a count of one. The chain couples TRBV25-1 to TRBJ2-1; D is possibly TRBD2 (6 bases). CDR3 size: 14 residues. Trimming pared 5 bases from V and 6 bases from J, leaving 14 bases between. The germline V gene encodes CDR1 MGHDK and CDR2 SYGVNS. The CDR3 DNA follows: TGTGCCAGCAGTACGCGGACTATCGTCAATGAGCAGTTCTTC. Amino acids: CASSTRTIVNEQFF.

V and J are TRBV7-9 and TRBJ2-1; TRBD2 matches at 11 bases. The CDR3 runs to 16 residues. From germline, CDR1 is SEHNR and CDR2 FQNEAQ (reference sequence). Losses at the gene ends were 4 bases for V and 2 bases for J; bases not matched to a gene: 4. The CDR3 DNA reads TGTGCCAGCAGCTCAAGTAGCGGGAGGGCCTACAATGAGCAGTTCTTC. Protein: CASSSSSGRAYNEQFF.

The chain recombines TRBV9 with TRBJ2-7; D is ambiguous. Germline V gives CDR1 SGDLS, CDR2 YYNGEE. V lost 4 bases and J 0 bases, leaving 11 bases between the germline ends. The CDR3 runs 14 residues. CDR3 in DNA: TGTGCCAGCAGCCCCAGGATACTCTCCTACGAGCAGTACTTC. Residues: CASSPRILSYEQYF.

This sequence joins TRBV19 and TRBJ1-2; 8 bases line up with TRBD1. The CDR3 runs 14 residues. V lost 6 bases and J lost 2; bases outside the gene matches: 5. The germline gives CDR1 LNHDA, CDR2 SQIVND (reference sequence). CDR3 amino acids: CASRRTGSNYGYTF. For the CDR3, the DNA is TGTGCCAGTAGAAGGACAGGGTCCAACTATGGCTACACCTTC.

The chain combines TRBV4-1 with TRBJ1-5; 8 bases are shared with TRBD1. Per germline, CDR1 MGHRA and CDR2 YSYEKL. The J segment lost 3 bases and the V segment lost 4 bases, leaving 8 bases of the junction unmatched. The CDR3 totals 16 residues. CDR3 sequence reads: CASSRETGDLNQPQHF. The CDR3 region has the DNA TGCGCCAGCAGCCGGGAGACAGGGGACCTCAATCAGCCCCAGCATTTT.

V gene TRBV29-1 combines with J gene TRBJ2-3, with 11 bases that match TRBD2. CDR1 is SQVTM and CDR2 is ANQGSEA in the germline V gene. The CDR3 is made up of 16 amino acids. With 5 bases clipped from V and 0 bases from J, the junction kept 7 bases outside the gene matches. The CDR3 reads CSVKGLAVSSTDTQYF. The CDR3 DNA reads TGCAGCGTTAAGGGACTAGCGGTATCTAGCACAGATACGCAGTATTTT.

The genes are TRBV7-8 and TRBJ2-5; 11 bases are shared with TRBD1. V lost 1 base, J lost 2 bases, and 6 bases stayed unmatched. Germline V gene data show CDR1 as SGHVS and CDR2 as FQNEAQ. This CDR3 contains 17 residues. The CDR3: CASSLGRTGGKQETQYF. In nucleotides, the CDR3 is TGTGCCAGCAGCTTAGGGCGGACAGGGGGCAAACAAGAGACCCAGTACTTC.

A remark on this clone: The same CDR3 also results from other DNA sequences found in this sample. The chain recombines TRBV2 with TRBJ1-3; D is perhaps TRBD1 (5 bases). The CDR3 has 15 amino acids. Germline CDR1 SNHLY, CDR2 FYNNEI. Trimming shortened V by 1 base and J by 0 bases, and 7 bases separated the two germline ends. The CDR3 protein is CASSEGQSSGNTIYF. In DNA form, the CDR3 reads TGTGCCAGCAGTGAAGGACAGAGCTCTGGAAACACCATATATTTT.

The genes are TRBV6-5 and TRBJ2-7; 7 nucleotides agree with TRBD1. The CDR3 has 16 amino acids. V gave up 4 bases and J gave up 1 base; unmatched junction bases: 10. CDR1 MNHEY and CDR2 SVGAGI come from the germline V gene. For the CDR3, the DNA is TGTGCCAGCAGTTCCTATGGGACAGCCTTATCCTACGAGCAGTACTTC. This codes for CASSSYGTALSYEQYF.

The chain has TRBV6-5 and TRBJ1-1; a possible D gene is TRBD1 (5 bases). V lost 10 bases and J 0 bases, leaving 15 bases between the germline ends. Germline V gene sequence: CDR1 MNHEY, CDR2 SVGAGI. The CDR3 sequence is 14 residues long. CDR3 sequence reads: CATQTAGLNTEAFF. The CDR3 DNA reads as TGTGCCACTCAAACGGCAGGGCTGAACACTGAAGCTTTCTTT.

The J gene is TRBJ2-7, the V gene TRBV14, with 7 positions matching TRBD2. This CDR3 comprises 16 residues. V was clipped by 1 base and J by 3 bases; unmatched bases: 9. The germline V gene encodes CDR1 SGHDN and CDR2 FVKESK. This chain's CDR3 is CASSQVAGAGFYEQYF. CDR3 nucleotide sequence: TGTGCCAGCAGCCAAGTGGCAGGAGCGGGGTTCTACGAGCAGTACTTC.